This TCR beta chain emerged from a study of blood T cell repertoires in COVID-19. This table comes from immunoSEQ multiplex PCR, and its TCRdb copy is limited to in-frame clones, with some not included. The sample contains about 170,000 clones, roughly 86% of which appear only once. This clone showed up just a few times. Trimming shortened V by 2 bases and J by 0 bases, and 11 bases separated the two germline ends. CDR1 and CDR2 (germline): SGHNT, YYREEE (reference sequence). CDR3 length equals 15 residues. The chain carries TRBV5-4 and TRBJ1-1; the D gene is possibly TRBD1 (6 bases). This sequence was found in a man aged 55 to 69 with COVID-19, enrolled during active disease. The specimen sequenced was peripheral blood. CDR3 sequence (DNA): TGTGCCAGCAGCTTCGGGACACACTTGAACACTGAAGCTTTCTTT. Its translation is CASSFGTHLNTEAFF.